Presented here are 10 T cell receptor beta chains from one specimen sequenced in a study of blood T cell repertoires in COVID-19. Data came from immunoSEQ multiplex PCR; TCRdb stores just in-frame clones and leaves some out. The sample holds approximately 28,000 clones, more than 75% seen once. The sample taken for sequencing was peripheral blood. Receptors were obtained from a human donor in a cohort sampled during active COVID-19.

This chain uses TRBV9 with TRBJ2-7; a weak D match, TRBD2 (5 bases). Looked up from germline, CDR1 is SGDLS and CDR2 is YYNGEE. V was pared by 0 bases and J by 3 bases, with 7 bases between. This CDR3 has 13 residues. CDR3 residues: CASSVGAGYEQYF. DNA for the CDR3: TGTGCCAGCAGCGTAGGGGCGGGCTACGAGCAGTACTTC.

The chain couples TRBV19 to TRBJ2-5, with D perhaps matching TRBD1 (6 bases). The germline V gene encodes CDR1 LNHDA and CDR2 SQIVND (reference sequence). The CDR3 totals 11 residues. Trimming stripped 9 bases from V and 1 base from J, with 6 bases between. The CDR3 DNA is TGTGCCAGCAGGGGCCAAGAGACCCAGTACTTC. This translates into CASRGQETQYF.

This clone was observed a single time. This chain joins TRBV28 and TRBJ2-3; 8 nucleotides match TRBD2. V was clipped by 5 bases and J by 0 bases; unmatched bases: 10. Germline V gene data show CDR1 as MDHEN and CDR2 as SYDVKM. The CDR3 length is 17 residues. The CDR3 reads CASSGYGGGDSTDTQYF. For the CDR3, the DNA is TGTGCCAGCAGTGGTTACGGGGGGGGTGATAGCACAGATACGCAGTATTTT.

The J gene is TRBJ1-2, the V gene TRBV7-9; the D gene is possibly TRBD1 (6 bases). The V gene lost 5 bases and the J gene lost 2 bases, with 18 bases spanning the gap. This CDR3 has 16 residues. Germline V gene lookup returns CDR1 SEHNR and CDR2 FQNEAQ (reference sequence). The CDR3 bases are TGTGCCAGCAGCCTGTTGTCCAGGACAGAAAACTATGGCTACACCTTC. This encodes CASSLLSRTENYGYTF.

J is TRBJ1-4 and V is TRBV4-1; unclear D gene. Germline values: CDR1 MGHRA, CDR2 YSYEKL. The V end lost 0 bases, the J end lost 3 bases, and 14 bases lay between the germline ends. The length of the CDR3 is 17 residues. CDR3: CASSQDLLETANEKLFF. Here the CDR3 DNA reads TGCGCCAGCAGCCAAGATCTATTGGAGACGGCTAATGAAAAACTGTTTTTT.

In DNA form, the CDR3 reads TGTGCCAGCAGCCAGGGGGCGGAGGAGCAGTACTTC. Amino acid sequence: CASSQGAEEQYF. V is TRBV6-5 and J is TRBJ2-7, with 8 nucleotides matching TRBD1. V shed 6 bases, J shed 7 bases, and the junction held 5 bases outside the gene matches. This CDR3 contains 12 residues. Per germline, CDR1 MNHEY and CDR2 SVGAGI.

The chain combines TRBV3-1 (or the pseudogene TRBV3-2) with TRBJ1-2, with D possibly TRBD1 on 5 matching bases. The CDR3 spans 17 residues. Trimming took off 0 bases at V and 1 base at J, with 15 bases between the two ends. From germline, CDR1 is LGHDT and CDR2 YNNKEL (reference sequence). As DNA, the CDR3 is TGTGCCAGCAGCCAAGATCTAGGAACAGGCCTTAACTATGGCTACACCTTC. It yields the protein CASSQDLGTGLNYGYTF.

Of note for this clone: Other DNA sequences within the sample encode an identical CDR3. The chain is built from TRBV5-6 and TRBJ2-4; 8 bases are a match to TRBD2. After removal of 1 base from V and 3 bases from J, the junction contained 3 bases not matched to a gene. Germline V gives CDR1 SGHDT, CDR2 YYEEEE. This CDR3 region has 15 residues. CDR3 nucleotide sequence: TGTGCCAGCAGCTTGTTGCGGGGGGACAAAAACATTCAGTACTTC. Protein: CASSLLRGDKNIQYF.

The gene calls are TRBV25-1 and TRBJ1-1; D might be TRBD1 (6 bases). The CDR3 consists of 14 residues. The germline V gene has CDR1 MGHDK and CDR2 SYGVNS. V shed 4 bases and J shed 5 bases, with 14 bases lying between them. The CDR3 is CASSAGTRGTEAFF. The CDR3 nucleotides are TGTGCCAGCAGTGCGGGGACACGTGGAACTGAAGCTTTCTTT.

This clone was counted once. This rearrangement joins TRBV27 to TRBJ2-7; no clear D gene. V dropped 0 bases and J dropped 6 bases, with 9 bases sitting between them. Germline V gives CDR1 MNHEY, CDR2 SMNVEV (reference sequence). The CDR3 spans 13 residues. DNA for the CDR3: TGTGCCAGCAGTTTATCTTCGGGTCTCGAGCAGTACTTC. Its translation: CASSLSSGLEQYF.